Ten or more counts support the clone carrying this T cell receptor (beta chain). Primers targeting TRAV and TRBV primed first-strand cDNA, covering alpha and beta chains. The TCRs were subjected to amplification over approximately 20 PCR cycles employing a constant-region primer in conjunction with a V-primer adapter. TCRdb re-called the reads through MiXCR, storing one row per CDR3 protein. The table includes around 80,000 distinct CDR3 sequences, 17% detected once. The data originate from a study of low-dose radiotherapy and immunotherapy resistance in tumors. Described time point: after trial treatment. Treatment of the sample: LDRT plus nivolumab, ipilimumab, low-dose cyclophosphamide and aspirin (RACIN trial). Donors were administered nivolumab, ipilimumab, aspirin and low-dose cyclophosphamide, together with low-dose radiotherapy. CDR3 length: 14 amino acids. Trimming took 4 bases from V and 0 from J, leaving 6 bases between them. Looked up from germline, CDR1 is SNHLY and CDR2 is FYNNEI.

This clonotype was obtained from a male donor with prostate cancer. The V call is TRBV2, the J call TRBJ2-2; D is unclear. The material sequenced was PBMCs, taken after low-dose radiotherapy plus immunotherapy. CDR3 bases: TGTGCCAGCAGTGCAGACACGAACACCGGGGAGCTGTTTTTT. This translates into CASSADTNTGELFF.